This T cell receptor (beta chain) was identified during a study of human T cells and chemical hapten exposure. As for this clonotype: A read error may be the cause here, since a much bigger clone is one base away.

TCRdb analysed the RACE reads with MiXCR anew, one entry per CDR3 protein. The table includes fewer than 150,000 distinct CDR3 sequences, approximately 15% detected once. Documented time point: pre-sensitization, week 0. Sample treatment: therapeutic diphenylcyclopropenone sensitization with weekly scalp DPC. Suited to DPC and affected by alopecia, the donors ranged from 18 to 70 years old. The sequence was obtained from a woman between 18 and 29 years old with alopecia areata. Some clones in this sample may be carry-over from other donors' samples. The material sequenced was whole blood, taken in connection with sensitization to the hapten diphenylcyclopropenone (DPC).

Here the CDR3 DNA reads TGCGCCAGCAGCCGGCAGGGCGGGAACAGTGAAGCTTTCTTT. Its protein product is CASSRQGGNSEAFF. The chain uses TRBV5-1 and TRBJ1-1; weak D call: TRBD1 (5 bases). This CDR3 has 14 amino acids. Germline CDR1 reads SGHRS; CDR2 reads YFSETQ.